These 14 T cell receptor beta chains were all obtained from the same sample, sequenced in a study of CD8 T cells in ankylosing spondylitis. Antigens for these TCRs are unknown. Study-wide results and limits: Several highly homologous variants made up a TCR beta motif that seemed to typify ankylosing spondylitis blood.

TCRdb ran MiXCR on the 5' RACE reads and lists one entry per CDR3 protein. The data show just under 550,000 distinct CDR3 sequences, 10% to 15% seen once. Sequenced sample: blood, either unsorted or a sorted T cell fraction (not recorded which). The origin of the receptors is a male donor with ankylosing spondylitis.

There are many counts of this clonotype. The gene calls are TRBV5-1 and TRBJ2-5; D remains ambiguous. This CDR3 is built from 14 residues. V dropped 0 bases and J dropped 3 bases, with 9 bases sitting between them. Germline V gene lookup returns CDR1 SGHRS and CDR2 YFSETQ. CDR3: CASSLAVAEETQYF. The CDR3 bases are TGCGCCAGCAGCTTGGCGGTAGCTGAAGAGACCCAGTACTTC.

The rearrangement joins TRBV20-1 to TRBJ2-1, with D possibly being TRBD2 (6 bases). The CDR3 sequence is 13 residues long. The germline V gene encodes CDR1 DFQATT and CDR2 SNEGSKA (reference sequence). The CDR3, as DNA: TGCAGCGCGGGGCAGGACCTCTACAATGAGCAGTTCTTC. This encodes CSAGQDLYNEQFF.

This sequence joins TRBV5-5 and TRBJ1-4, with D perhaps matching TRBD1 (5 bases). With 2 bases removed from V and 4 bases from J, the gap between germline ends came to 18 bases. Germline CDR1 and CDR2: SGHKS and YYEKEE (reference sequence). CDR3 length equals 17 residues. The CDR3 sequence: CASSFPPGGGLNEKLFF. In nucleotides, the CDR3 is TGTGCCAGCAGCTTTCCGCCCGGGGGAGGGCTTAATGAAAAACTGTTTTTT.

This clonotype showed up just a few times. The CDR3 protein is CASSVLPGTSDFTDTQYF. As DNA, the CDR3 is TGTGCCAGCAGCGTACTCCCAGGGACTAGCGATTTTACAGATACGCAGTATTTT. The V call is TRBV7-6, the J call TRBJ2-3; 10 bases fit TRBD2. The CDR3 consists of 18 residues. The germline V gene encodes CDR1 SGHVS and CDR2 FNYEAQ. V trimming: 5 bases; J trimming: 3 bases; junction bases outside the gene matches: 14.

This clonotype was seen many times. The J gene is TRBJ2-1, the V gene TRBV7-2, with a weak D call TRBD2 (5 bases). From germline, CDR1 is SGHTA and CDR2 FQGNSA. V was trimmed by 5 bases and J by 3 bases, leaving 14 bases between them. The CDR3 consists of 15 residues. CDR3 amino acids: CASSGSSGFYNEQFF. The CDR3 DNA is TGTGCCAGCAGCGGATCAAGCGGATTCTACAATGAGCAGTTCTTC.

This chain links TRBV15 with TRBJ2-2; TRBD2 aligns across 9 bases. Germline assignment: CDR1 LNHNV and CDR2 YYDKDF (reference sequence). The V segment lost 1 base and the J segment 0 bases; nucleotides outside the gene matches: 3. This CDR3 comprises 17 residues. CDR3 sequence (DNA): TGTGCCACCAGCAGAGGCTCTAGCGGGACGAACACCGGGGAGCTGTTTTTT. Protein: CATSRGSSGTNTGELFF.

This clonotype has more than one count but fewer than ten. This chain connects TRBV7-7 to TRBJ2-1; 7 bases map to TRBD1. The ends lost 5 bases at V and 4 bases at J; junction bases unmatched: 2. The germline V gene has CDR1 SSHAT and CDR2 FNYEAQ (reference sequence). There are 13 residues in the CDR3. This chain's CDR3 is CASSQGQYNEQFF. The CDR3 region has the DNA TGTGCCAGCAGCCAGGGACAGTACAATGAGCAGTTCTTC.

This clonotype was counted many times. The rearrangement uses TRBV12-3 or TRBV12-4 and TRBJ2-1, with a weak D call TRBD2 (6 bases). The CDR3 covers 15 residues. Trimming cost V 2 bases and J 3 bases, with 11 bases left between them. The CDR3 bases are TGTGCCAGCAGTTTAATGCGGGAAGTCTACAATGAGCAGTTCTTC. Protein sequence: CASSLMREVYNEQFF.

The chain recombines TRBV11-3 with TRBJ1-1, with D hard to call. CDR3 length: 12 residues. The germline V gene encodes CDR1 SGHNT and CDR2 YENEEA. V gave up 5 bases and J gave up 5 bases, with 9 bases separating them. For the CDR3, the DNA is TGTGCCAGCAGCCTACGTCATACTGAAGCTTTCTTT. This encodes CASSLRHTEAFF.

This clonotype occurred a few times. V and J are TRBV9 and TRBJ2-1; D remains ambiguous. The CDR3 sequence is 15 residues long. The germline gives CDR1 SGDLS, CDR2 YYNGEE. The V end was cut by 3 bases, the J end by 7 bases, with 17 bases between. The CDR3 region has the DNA TGTGCCAGCAGCGCTTTAGCAGGCCCCCTGAATGAGCAGTTCTTC. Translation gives CASSALAGPLNEQFF.

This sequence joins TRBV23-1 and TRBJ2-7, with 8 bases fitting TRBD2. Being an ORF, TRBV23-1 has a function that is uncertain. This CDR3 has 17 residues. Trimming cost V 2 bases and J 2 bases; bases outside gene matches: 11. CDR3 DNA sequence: TGCGCCAGCAGTCAACCTAGCGGGCCCAGCCCCGCCTACGAGCAGTACTTC. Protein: CASSQPSGPSPAYEQYF.

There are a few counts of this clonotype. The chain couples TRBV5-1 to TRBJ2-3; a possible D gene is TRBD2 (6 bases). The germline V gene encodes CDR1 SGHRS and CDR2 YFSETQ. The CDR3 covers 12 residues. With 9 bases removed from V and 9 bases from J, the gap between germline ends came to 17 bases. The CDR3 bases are TGCGCCACGAACAACGGGGGAGGCACGCAGTATTTT. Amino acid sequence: CATNNGGGTQYF.

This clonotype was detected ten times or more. In DNA, the CDR3 is TGTGCCAGCAGCATCACAGGGGGCCGTCAGCCCCAGCATTTT. This codes for CASSITGGRQPQHF. The genes are TRBV5-6 and TRBJ1-5; TRBD1 matches 9 bases. This CDR3 spans 14 amino acids. Germline V gene sequence: CDR1 SGHDT, CDR2 YYEEEE. V trimming: 4 bases; J trimming: 6 bases; junction bases outside the gene matches: 5.

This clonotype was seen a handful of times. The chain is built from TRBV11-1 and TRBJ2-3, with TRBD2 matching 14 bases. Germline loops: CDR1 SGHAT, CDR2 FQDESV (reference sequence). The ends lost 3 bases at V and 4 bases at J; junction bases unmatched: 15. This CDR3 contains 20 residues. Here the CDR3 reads CASSFSGTSGSTGGADTQYF. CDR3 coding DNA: TGTGCCAGCAGCTTTTCCGGGACTAGCGGGAGTACGGGGGGCGCAGATACGCAGTATTTT.